The 4 T cell receptor beta chains listed next were all sequenced from one sample in a study of blood T cell repertoires in COVID-19. The data were produced by immunoSEQ multiplex PCR, yet TCRdb's version contains in-frame clones alone and is incomplete. The data show approximately 300,000 clones, nearly 90% seen once. The source material was PBMCs or T cells enriched from blood (not recorded which). These receptors came from a woman under 40 who had recovered from COVID-19.

The rearrangement joins TRBV5-6 to TRBJ2-7; TRBD2 matches at 8 bases. From germline, CDR1 is SGHDT and CDR2 YYEEEE. This CDR3 spans 17 amino acids. V lost 6 bases, J lost 6 bases, and 20 bases stayed unmatched. This CDR3 is CASNELSTRRREGEQYF. The CDR3 DNA is TGTGCCAGCAACGAACTCTCCACCCGTCGCCGGGAGGGCGAGCAGTACTTC.

V gene TRBV5-1 combines with J gene TRBJ1-6; tentatively, D is TRBD1 (6 bases). Germline V gene data show CDR1 as SGHRS and CDR2 as YFSETQ. The V gene lost 4 bases and the J gene lost 7 bases, with 12 bases spanning the gap. The CDR3 sequence is 14 residues long. The DNA for the CDR3 is TGCGCCAGCAGCCTGCAAGACAGGAATTCACCCCTCCACTTT. Its translation is CASSLQDRNSPLHF.

The chain employs TRBV3-1 (or the pseudogene TRBV3-2) and TRBJ2-5; 8 nucleotides match TRBD1. V shed 1 base and J 6 bases; nucleotides not matched to a gene: 1. The germline V gene has CDR1 LGHDT and CDR2 YNNKEL (reference sequence). There are 13 residues in the CDR3. CDR3: CASSQGQGQTQYF. The CDR3 DNA sequence: TGTGCCAGCAGCCAAGGACAGGGGCAGACCCAGTACTTC.

The gene calls are TRBV2 and TRBJ1-2; tentative D call: TRBD1 (5 bases). The V gene lost 5 bases and the J gene lost 2 bases, with 24 bases spanning the gap. The CDR3 has 18 amino acids. Germline V gene lookup returns CDR1 SNHLY and CDR2 FYNNEI. The CDR3 coding sequence is TGTGCCAGCAGTCGCCCCCTCTTGTCAGGGTCGAACAACTATGGCTACACCTTC. Translating gives CASSRPLLSGSNNYGYTF.